A single sample gave rise to the 12 T cell receptor beta chains below, sequenced in a study of glioma-infiltrating T cells after dendritic cell vaccination. Method: immunoSEQ multiplex PCR; TCRdb's copy keeps in-frame clones and lacks some. Of 100,000 or so clones listed, 85% to 90% are singletons. Sample time point: after dendritic cell vaccination, including at tumor progression/relapse. The material was blood, obtained after dendritic cell vaccination. The receptors were sampled from a human donor with glioblastoma.

This chain uses TRBV11-3 with TRBJ2-7, with D possibly matching TRBD1 (6 bases). The CDR3 runs to 16 residues. Germline-derived CDR1 and CDR2 are SGHNT and YENEEA. Trimming cost V 5 bases and J 0 bases, with 17 bases left between them. DNA of the CDR3: TGTGCCAGCAGCCTTCGCGGACAGTGGAGCTCCTACGAGCAGTACTTC. This codes for CASSLRGQWSSYEQYF. The full variable domain, in which reference TRBV11-3 and TRBJ2-7 provide the parts outside the CDR3, is EAGVVQSPRYKIIEKKQPVAFWCNPISGHNTLYWYLQNLGQGPELLIRYENEEAVDDSQLPKDRFSAERLKGVDSTLKIQPAELGDSAVYLCASSLRGQWSSYEQYFGPGTRLTVT.

This clone was observed a single time. V usage is TRBV4-1 and J usage is TRBJ1-2; 7 nucleotides line up with TRBD1. CDR1 and CDR2 (germline): MGHRA, YSYEKL. The junction had 7 bases not matched to a gene; V was cut back by 1 base and J by 2 bases. The CDR3 contains 16 residues. This CDR3 is CASSQGEAGGNYGYTF. The CDR3 DNA reads TGCGCCAGCAGCCAAGGGGAAGCAGGGGGGAACTATGGCTACACCTTC.

This clone was seen a handful of times. The chain combines TRBV15 with TRBJ1-1; TRBD1 might be the D (5 bases). Trimming removed 8 bases at V and 4 bases at J, with 17 bases between. Per germline, CDR1 LNHNV and CDR2 YYDKDF (reference sequence). The CDR3 has 14 amino acids. This chain's CDR3 is CATSRGRGSTEAFF. The CDR3 DNA follows: TGTGCCACCTCCCGGGGGAGGGGAAGCACTGAAGCTTTCTTT.

The chain carries TRBV7-6 and TRBJ1-2; a possible D gene is TRBD1 (5 bases). The CDR3 runs to 13 residues. V lost 1 base and J 8 bases, leaving 11 bases between the germline ends. Germline CDR1 reads SGHVS; CDR2 reads FNYEAQ. The CDR3 DNA follows: TGTGCCAGCAGCTTAGGACAGTCCAGGGGCTACACCTTC. Its translation is CASSLGQSRGYTF.

V is TRBV7-6 and J is TRBJ2-2, with TRBD1 matching 8 bases. The V and J ends lost 5 bases and 7 bases, in that order; junction bases with no gene match: 9. The germline V gene has CDR1 SGHVS and CDR2 FNYEAQ. The CDR3 sequence is 15 residues long. CDR3 nucleotides: TGTGCCAGCAGCCCCGGGCAGGGGGCCCACGGGGAGCTGTTTTTT. The encoded protein is CASSPGQGAHGELFF.

The chain has TRBV18 and TRBJ1-2, with no clear D. V dropped 2 bases and J dropped 6 bases, with 7 bases sitting between them. The CDR3 length is 12 residues. Germline CDR1 is KGHSH and CDR2 is LQKENI. Here the CDR3 DNA reads TGTGCCAGCTCACCAACATTGGATGGCTACACCTTC. Protein sequence: CASSPTLDGYTF.

The chain links TRBV6-1 to TRBJ2-7; a possible D gene is TRBD2 (5 bases). CDR1 is MNHNS and CDR2 is SASEGT in the germline V gene. Trimming removed 7 bases at V and 0 bases at J, with 13 bases between. The CDR3 spans 14 residues. CDR3 residues: CASTRADSSYEQYF. The CDR3 coding sequence is TGTGCCAGCACCAGAGCGGATAGCTCCTACGAGCAGTACTTC.

The chain employs TRBV7-2 and TRBJ2-1; 9 nucleotides match TRBD2. V shed 5 bases and J 4 bases; nucleotides not matched to a gene: 6. The germline V gene has CDR1 SGHTA and CDR2 FQGNSA. The CDR3 runs 15 residues. CDR3 DNA: TGTGCCAGCAGCCAGACTAGCGGTATATACAATGAGCAGTTCTTC. It is translated as CASSQTSGIYNEQFF.

This sequence joins TRBV25-1 and TRBJ1-2; possible D gene TRBD1, 5 bases. Germline loops: CDR1 MGHDK, CDR2 SYGVNS. CDR3 length: 14 amino acids. Trimming took 6 bases from V and 8 from J, leaving 19 bases between them. For the CDR3, the DNA is TGTGCCAGCAGCCACCCTGGGGGGGGAAAAGGCTACACCTTC. It is translated as CASSHPGGGKGYTF.

In regard to this clone: Other DNA variants within this sample encode the same CDR3. The CDR3 DNA is TGTGCCAGTAGGAAGAACGGACAGCTTGGGAGGGGTCAGCCCCAGCATTTT. It codes for CASRKNGQLGRGQPQHF. The V gene is TRBV19, the J gene TRBJ1-5; tentative D call: TRBD1 (6 bases). The V and J ends lost 6 bases and 6 bases respectively, with 24 bases between them. The V gene's germline CDR1 is LNHDA and CDR2 SQIVND (reference sequence). The CDR3 contains 17 residues.

This chain uses TRBV7-7 with TRBJ1-1; 8 bases match TRBD1. The CDR3 sequence is 12 residues long. V shed 3 bases and J 8 bases; nucleotides not matched to a gene: 2. CDR1 is SSHAT and CDR2 is FNYEAQ in the germline V gene (reference sequence). CDR3 region: CASSFGQGEAFF. The DNA for the CDR3 is TGTGCCAGCAGCTTCGGACAGGGAGAAGCTTTCTTT.

The CDR3 here is CASSPRLAGQADEQFF. The CDR3 DNA follows: TGTGCCAGCAGCCCAAGACTAGCGGGACAAGCCGATGAGCAGTTCTTC. This chain links TRBV11-1 with TRBJ2-1, with TRBD2 matching over 11 bases. The junction had 11 bases not matched to a gene; V was cut back by 5 bases and J by 8 bases. In germline, CDR1 is SGHAT, CDR2 FQDESV (reference sequence). The CDR3 covers 16 residues.